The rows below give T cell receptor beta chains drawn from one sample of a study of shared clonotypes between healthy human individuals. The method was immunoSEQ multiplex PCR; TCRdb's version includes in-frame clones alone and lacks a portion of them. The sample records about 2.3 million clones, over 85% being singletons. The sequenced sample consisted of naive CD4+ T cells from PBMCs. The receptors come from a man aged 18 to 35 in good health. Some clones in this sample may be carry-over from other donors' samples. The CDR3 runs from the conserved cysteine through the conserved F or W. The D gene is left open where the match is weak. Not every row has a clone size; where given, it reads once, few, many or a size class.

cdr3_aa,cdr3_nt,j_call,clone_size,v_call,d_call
CASSQGGQKGTQYF,TGTGCCAGCAGCCAGGGGGGACAGAAAGGGACCCAGTACTTC,TRBJ2-5,-,TRBV28,-
CAIRSSSYNEQFF,TGTGCCATCAGAAGTAGCTCCTACAATGAGCAGTTCTTC,TRBJ2-1,-,TRBV10-3,-
CATSRSLAGGSLFYEQYF,TGTGCCACCAGCAGATCGCTAGCGGGAGGCTCCTTATTCTACGAGCAGTACTTC,TRBJ2-7,once,TRBV15,TRBD2
CASSLLEGVHEQYF,TGTGCCAGCAGCCTCTTAGAGGGAGTGCACGAGCAGTACTTC,TRBJ2-7,-,TRBV6-5,-
CASSPEGQTHQPQHF,TGTGCCAGTAGTCCCGAGGGACAGACCCATCAGCCCCAGCATTTT,TRBJ1-5,-,TRBV19,TRBD1
CASSITGTGLDYRNQPQHF,TGTGCCAGTAGTATCACCGGGACAGGGCTGGATTATCGCAATCAGCCCCAGCATTTT,TRBJ1-5,-,TRBV19,TRBD1
CASRASGSYEQYF,TGTGCCAGCAGGGCTAGCGGGAGTTACGAGCAGTACTTC,TRBJ2-7,-,TRBV2,TRBD2
CASSVASGDGEKLFF,TGTGCCAGCAGCGTAGCTTCTGGGGATGGTGAAAAACTGTTTTTT,TRBJ1-4,-,TRBV9,-
CASSLGLAGLYNEQFF,TGCGCCAGCAGCTTGGGGCTAGCGGGGCTCTACAATGAGCAGTTCTTC,TRBJ2-1,once,TRBV5-1,TRBD2
CASTTAYEQYF,TGTGCCAGCACCACAGCGTACGAGCAGTACTTC,TRBJ2-7,-,TRBV2,-
CASSLPKYREGNTEAFF,TGTGCCAGCAGTTTACCAAAGTACAGGGAAGGCAACACTGAAGCTTTCTTT,TRBJ1-1,few,TRBV28,-
CASSLTGQADSGANVLTF,TGTGCCAGCAGCTTAACCGGACAGGCCGACTCTGGGGCCAACGTCCTGACTTTC,TRBJ2-6,-,TRBV9,TRBD1
CASSSAAQAGDEQYF,TGTGCCAGCAGTTCGGCCGCACAGGCTGGGGACGAGCAGTACTTC,TRBJ2-7,-,TRBV6-6,-
CASSLGERQGFGNTIYF,TGTGCCAGCAGCCTGGGGGAGCGGCAGGGCTTTGGAAACACCATATATTTT,TRBJ1-3,-,TRBV11-2,-
CASSLSGARGNTIYF,TGTGCCAGCAGTTTGTCGGGGGCGCGGGGAAACACCATATATTTT,TRBJ1-3,-,TRBV28,-
CASSVRGDSPYEQYF,TGTGCCAGCAGCGTACGTGGAGACAGCCCCTACGAGCAGTACTTC,TRBJ2-7,-,TRBV9,-
CASSPTQGSPPGANVLTF,TGTGCCAGCTCACCAACCCAGGGATCTCCTCCTGGGGCCAACGTCCTGACTTTC,TRBJ2-6,-,TRBV18,-
CASSQSGGWNGELFF,TGTGCCAGCAGCCAGTCAGGGGGCTGGAACGGGGAGCTGTTTTTT,TRBJ2-2,-,TRBV14,TRBD1
CATSRDAGGTDTQYF,TGTGCCACCAGCAGAGATGCGGGGGGCACAGATACGCAGTATTTT,TRBJ2-3,once,TRBV15,TRBD2
CASSQEGTRAYEQYF,TGCGCCAGCAGCCAAGAAGGAACCCGGGCCTACGAGCAGTACTTC,TRBJ2-7,-,TRBV4-1,-
CASSQDKDEQYF,TGTGCCAGCAGCCAAGACAAGGACGAGCAGTACTTC,TRBJ2-7,-,TRBV4-2,-
CALGRGSYEQYF,TGTGCCTTGGGCAGGGGCTCCTACGAGCAGTACTTC,TRBJ2-7,-,TRBV30,-
CASSFMGLAGATGELFF,TGTGCCAGCAGCTTCATGGGACTAGCGGGTGCTACCGGGGAGCTGTTTTTT,TRBJ2-2,-,TRBV7-2,TRBD2
CASSYGQREAFF,TGTGCCAGCAGCTATGGACAACGTGAAGCTTTCTTT,TRBJ1-1,-,TRBV7-9,-
CASSPGQGKLFF,TGTGCCAGCAGCCCGGGACAGGGGAAACTGTTTTTT,TRBJ1-4,-,TRBV7-2,TRBD1
CASSLSGLRLHNEQFF,TGTGCCAGCAGCTTATCAGGATTAAGGTTGCACAATGAGCAGTTCTTC,TRBJ2-1,-,TRBV7-2,-
CASGRESSYEQYF,TGTGCCAGCGGACGTGAGAGCTCCTACGAGCAGTACTTC,TRBJ2-7,-,TRBV28,-
CASSVGQGFYEQYF,TGTGCCAGCAGCGTGGGACAGGGCTTCTACGAGCAGTACTTC,TRBJ2-7,-,TRBV11-2,TRBD1
CASSQEWGGYNEQFF,TGTGCCAGCAGCCAAGAGTGGGGCGGGTACAATGAGCAGTTCTTC,TRBJ2-1,-,TRBV4-2,-
CASSSGGGETQYF,TGCGCCAGCAGTTCAGGGGGCGGGGAGACCCAGTACTTC,TRBJ2-5,-,TRBV5-1,TRBD1
CASSYMDREGSGYTF,TGTGCCAGCAGCTACATGGACAGGGAGGGGAGCGGCTACACCTTC,TRBJ1-2,-,TRBV28,TRBD1
CASSLVGQNYGYTF,TGCGCCAGCAGCTTGGTAGGCCAGAACTATGGCTACACCTTC,TRBJ1-2,-,TRBV5-1,-
CASSPGISETQYF,TGTGCCAGCTCTCCCGGAATATCCGAGACCCAGTACTTC,TRBJ2-5,-,TRBV18,-
CAISDPRNLGENYGYTF,TGTGCCATCAGTGATCCCCGTAATCTAGGGGAAAACTATGGCTACACCTTC,TRBJ1-2,-,TRBV10-3,-
CASSPRGAFF,TGTGCCAGCAGCCCCAGGGGAGCTTTCTTT,TRBJ1-1,-,TRBV7-9,-
CASSPTGRYGYTF,TGTGCCAGCAGCCCGACCGGGCGCTATGGCTACACCTTC,TRBJ1-2,-,TRBV5-4,-
CATSSEYRDTEAFF,TGTGCCACCAGCTCCGAGTACCGGGACACTGAAGCTTTCTTT,TRBJ1-1,-,TRBV15,-
CASSIGAGPAEKLFF,TGTGCCAGTAGTATAGGGGCCGGGCCTGCTGAAAAACTGTTTTTT,TRBJ1-4,-,TRBV19,-
CASSYEGGINIQYF,TGTGCCAGCAGTTACGAGGGGGGCATTAACATTCAGTACTTC,TRBJ2-4,-,TRBV6-6,-
CASSPRSSTSGANVLTF,TGTGCCAGCAGTCCAAGATCGTCGACCTCTGGGGCCAACGTCCTGACTTTC,TRBJ2-6,-,TRBV6-9,-
CAWRRTGGTYEQYF,TGTGCCTGGAGACGGACAGGGGGTACCTACGAGCAGTACTTC,TRBJ2-7,-,TRBV30,TRBD1
CASSPPGWIGGYTF,TGTGCCAGCTCACCACCGGGATGGATTGGCGGCTACACCTTC,TRBJ1-2,-,TRBV18,-
CASSVEAGGYNEQFF,TGTGCCAGCAGCGTAGAAGCGGGAGGCTACAATGAGCAGTTCTTC,TRBJ2-1,-,TRBV9,TRBD2
CASSLSGTGLYEQYF,TGTGCCAGCAGTTTGAGTGGGACTGGTCTTTACGAGCAGTACTTC,TRBJ2-7,-,TRBV28,-
CASSYSNRGGREAFF,TGTGCCAGCAGTTACTCAAACCGAGGGGGCAGGGAAGCTTTCTTT,TRBJ1-1,-,TRBV6-5,TRBD1
CASSLGLGTYEQYF,TGTGCCAGCAGCTTGGGACTAGGTACCTACGAGCAGTACTTC,TRBJ2-7,-,TRBV5-4,-
CASSSRGQVYGYTF,TGTGCCAGTAGTAGTCGAGGACAGGTCTATGGCTACACCTTC,TRBJ1-2,-,TRBV19,TRBD1
CSVDPGTGTGGYTF,TGCAGCGTTGACCCAGGGACAGGGACCGGGGGCTACACCTTC,TRBJ1-2,-,TRBV29-1,TRBD1
CASSFRGVLNTGELFF,TGTGCCAGCAGTTTCCGAGGGGTCTTGAACACCGGGGAGCTGTTTTTT,TRBJ2-2,-,TRBV6-5,-
CASSETGSFYNEQFF,TGTGCCAGCAGCGAAACAGGGAGCTTCTACAATGAGCAGTTCTTC,TRBJ2-1,-,TRBV9,-